This TCR beta chain came from a study of glioma-infiltrating T cells after dendritic cell vaccination. Study-wide results and limits: TCR clonality showed no direct relationship with survival.

About this clone: What it binds is unknown.

Specified time point: after dendritic cell vaccination, including at tumor progression/relapse. V was clipped by 2 bases and J by 8 bases, with 12 bases between them. From germline, CDR1 is GTSNPN and CDR2 SVGIG (reference sequence). The length of the CDR3 is 12 residues. Up to 2 ug genomic DNA was used for TCRB CDR3 amplification. The primer mix had 60 V beta and 13 J beta primers. The repertoire was sequenced with immunoSEQ multiplex PCR; TCRdb's copy has only in-frame clones and lacks some. The table has 55,000 to 75,000 clones, 70% to 85% seen once. This clonotype was obtained from a human donor with glioblastoma. Specimen: blood, collected after dendritic cell vaccination. The rearrangement links TRBV30 to TRBJ1-2, with D perhaps matching TRBD1 (5 bases). The CDR3 sequence is CAWSPDRSGYTF. DNA of the CDR3: TGTGCCTGGAGTCCCGACAGAAGCGGCTACACCTTC.